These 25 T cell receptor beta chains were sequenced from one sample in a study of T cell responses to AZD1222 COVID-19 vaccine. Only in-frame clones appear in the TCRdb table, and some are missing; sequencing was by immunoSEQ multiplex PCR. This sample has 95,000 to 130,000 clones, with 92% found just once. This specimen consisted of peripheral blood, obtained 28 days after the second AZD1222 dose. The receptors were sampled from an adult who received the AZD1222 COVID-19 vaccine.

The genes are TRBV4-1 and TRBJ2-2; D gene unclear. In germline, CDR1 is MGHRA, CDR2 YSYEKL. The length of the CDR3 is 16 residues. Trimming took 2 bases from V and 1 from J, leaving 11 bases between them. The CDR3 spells CASSQRLTQNTGELFF. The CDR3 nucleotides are TGCGCCAGCAGCCAACGGTTGACACAGAACACCGGGGAGCTGTTTTTT.

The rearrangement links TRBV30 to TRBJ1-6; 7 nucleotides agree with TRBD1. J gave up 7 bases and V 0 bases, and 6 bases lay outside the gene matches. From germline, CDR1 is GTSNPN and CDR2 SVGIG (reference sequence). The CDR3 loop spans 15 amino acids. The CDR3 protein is CAWSVLGTANSPLHF. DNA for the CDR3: TGTGCCTGGAGTGTACTAGGGACAGCAAATTCACCCCTCCACTTT.

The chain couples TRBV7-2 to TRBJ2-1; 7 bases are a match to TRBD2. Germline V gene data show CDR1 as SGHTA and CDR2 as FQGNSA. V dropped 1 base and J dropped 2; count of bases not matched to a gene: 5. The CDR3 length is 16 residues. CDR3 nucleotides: TGTGCCAGCAGCTTAGGTGGCGGGAGCACCTACAATGAGCAGTTCTTC. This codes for CASSLGGGSTYNEQFF.

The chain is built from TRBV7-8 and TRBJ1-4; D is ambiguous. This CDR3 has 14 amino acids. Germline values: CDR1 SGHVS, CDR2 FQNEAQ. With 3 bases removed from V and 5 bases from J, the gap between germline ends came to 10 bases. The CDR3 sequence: CASSFTDWNEKLFF. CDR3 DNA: TGTGCCAGCAGCTTCACAGATTGGAATGAAAAACTGTTTTTT.

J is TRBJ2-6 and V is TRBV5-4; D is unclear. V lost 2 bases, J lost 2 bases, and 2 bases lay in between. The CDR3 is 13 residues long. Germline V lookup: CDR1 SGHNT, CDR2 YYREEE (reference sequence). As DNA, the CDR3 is TGTGCCAGCAGCTTAACTGGGGCCAACGTCCTGACTTTC. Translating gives CASSLTGANVLTF.

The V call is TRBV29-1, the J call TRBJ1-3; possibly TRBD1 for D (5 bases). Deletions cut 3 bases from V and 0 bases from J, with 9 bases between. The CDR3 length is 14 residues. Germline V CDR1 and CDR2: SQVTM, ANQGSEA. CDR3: CSVDRQNSGNTIYF. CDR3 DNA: TGCAGCGTTGACCGACAGAACTCTGGAAACACCATATATTTT.

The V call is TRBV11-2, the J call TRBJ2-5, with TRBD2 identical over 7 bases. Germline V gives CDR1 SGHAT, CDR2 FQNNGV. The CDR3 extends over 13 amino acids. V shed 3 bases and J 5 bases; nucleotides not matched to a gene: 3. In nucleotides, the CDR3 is TGTGCCAGCAGCTTGGGAGGGTACGAGACCCAGTACTTC. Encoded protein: CASSLGGYETQYF.

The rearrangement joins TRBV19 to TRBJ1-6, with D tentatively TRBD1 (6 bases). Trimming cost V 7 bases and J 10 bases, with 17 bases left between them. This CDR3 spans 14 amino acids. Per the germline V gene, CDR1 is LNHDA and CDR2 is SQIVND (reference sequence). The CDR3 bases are TGTGCCAGTACCTTACAGGGTGGCAACTCACCCCTCCACTTT. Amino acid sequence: CASTLQGGNSPLHF. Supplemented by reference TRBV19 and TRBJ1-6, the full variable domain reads DGGITQSPKYLFRKEGQNVTLSCEQNLNHDAMYWYRQDPGQGLRLIYYSQIVNDFQKGDIAEGYSVSREKKESFPLTVTSAQKNPTAFYLCASTLQGGNSPLHFGNGTRLTVT.

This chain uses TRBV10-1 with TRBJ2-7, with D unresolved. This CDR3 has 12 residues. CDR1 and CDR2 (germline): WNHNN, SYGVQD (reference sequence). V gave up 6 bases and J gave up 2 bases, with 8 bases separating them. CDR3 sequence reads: CASSPSPYEQYF. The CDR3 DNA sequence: TGCGCCAGCAGCCCATCTCCCTACGAGCAGTACTTC.

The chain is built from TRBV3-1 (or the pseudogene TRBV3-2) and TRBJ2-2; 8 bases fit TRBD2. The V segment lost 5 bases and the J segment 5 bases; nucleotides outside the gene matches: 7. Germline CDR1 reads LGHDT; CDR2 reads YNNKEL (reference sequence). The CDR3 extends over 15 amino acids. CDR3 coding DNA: TGTGCCAGCAGCGTCAGCGGGAGAAGAACCGGGGAGCTGTTTTTT. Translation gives CASSVSGRRTGELFF.

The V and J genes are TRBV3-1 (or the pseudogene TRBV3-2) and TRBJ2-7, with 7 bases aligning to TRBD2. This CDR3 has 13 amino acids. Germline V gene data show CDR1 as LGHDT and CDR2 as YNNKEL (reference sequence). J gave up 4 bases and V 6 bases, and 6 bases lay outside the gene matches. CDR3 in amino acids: CASSRAGVYEQYF. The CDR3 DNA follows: TGTGCCAGCAGTCGGGCGGGAGTATACGAGCAGTACTTC.

CDR3 bases: TGCGCCAGCAGCCAAGTTGGGGGCAGCCAGCATTTT. Translating it yields CASSQVGGSQHF. The chain has TRBV4-1 and TRBJ1-5; perhaps TRBD1 as D (6 bases). This CDR3 has 12 amino acids. The germline CDR1 and CDR2 sequences are MGHRA and YSYEKL. V gave up 1 base and J gave up 12 bases, with 10 bases separating them.

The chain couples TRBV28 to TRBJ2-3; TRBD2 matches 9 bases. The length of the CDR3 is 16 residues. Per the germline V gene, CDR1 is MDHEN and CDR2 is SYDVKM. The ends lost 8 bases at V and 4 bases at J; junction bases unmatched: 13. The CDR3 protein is CASSTSVAGGPDTQYF. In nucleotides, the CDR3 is TGTGCCAGCTCGACGTCCGTGGCGGGAGGGCCAGATACGCAGTATTTT.

Here the CDR3 reads CASSRNTEAFF. The CDR3 DNA is TGTGCCAGCAGCCGAAACACTGAAGCTTTCTTT. The chain links TRBV7-9 to TRBJ1-1; D is undetermined. Germline V CDR1 and CDR2: SEHNR, FQNEAQ (reference sequence). CDR3 length equals 11 residues. Trimming removed 5 bases from V and 2 bases from J, with 3 bases in between.

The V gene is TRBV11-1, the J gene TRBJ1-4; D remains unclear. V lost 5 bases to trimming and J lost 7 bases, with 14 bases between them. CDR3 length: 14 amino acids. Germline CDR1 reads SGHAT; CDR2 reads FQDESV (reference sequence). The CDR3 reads CASSKDQPAEKLFF. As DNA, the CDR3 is TGTGCCAGCAGCAAAGACCAACCCGCTGAAAAACTGTTTTTT.

CDR3 protein: CASSLETGLPPITYGYTF. CDR3 sequence (DNA): TGTGCCAGCAGTCTCGAGACAGGTCTCCCACCAATAACCTATGGCTACACCTTC. This chain joins TRBV7-6 and TRBJ1-2, with D perhaps matching TRBD1 (6 bases). The length of the CDR3 is 18 residues. Trimming left V 6 bases short and J 4 bases short, with 27 bases between. The germline V gene has CDR1 SGHVS and CDR2 FNYEAQ.

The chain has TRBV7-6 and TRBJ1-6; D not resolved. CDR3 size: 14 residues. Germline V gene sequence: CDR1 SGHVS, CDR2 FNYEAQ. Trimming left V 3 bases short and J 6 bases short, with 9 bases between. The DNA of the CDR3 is TGTGCCAGCAGCTTCCGCAGAGCTAATTCACCCCTCCACTTT. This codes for CASSFRRANSPLHF.

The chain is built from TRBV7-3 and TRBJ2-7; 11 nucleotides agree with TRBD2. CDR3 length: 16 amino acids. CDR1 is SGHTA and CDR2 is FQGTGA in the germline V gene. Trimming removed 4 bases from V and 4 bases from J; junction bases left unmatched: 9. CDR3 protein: CASSSSPGTSGYEQYF. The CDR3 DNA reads TGTGCCAGCAGCTCATCTCCCGGGACTAGCGGATACGAGCAGTACTTC.

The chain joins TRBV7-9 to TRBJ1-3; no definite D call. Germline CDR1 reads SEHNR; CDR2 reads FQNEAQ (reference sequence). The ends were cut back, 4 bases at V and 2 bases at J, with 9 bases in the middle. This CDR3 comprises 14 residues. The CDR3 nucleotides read TGTGCCAGCAGCTCGCGGTATACTGGAAACACCATATATTTT. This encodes CASSSRYTGNTIYF. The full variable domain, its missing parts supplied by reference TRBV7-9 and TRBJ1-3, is DTGVSQNPRHKITKRGQNVTFRCDPISEHNRLYWYRQTLGQGPEFLTYFQNEAQLEKSRLLSDRFSAERPKGSFSTLEIQRTEQGDSAMYLCASSSRYTGNTIYFGEGSWLTVV.

The CDR3 nucleotides are TGTGCCACCAGCAGAGCTCCGGGACAGGGGAGCAATCAGCCCCAGCATTTT. This encodes CATSRAPGQGSNQPQHF. The chain carries TRBV15 and TRBJ1-5; 10 bases are a match to TRBD1. V dropped 1 base and J dropped 1; count of bases not matched to a gene: 4. Germline V CDR1 and CDR2: LNHNV, YYDKDF (reference sequence). The CDR3 has 17 residues.

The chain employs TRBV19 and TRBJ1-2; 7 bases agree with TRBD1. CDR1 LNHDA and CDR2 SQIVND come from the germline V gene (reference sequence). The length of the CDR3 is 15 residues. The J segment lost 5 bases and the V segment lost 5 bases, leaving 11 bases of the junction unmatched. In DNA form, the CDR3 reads TGTGCCAGTAGTCCCCGAAGGCAGGGGGATTATGGCTACACCTTC. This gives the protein CASSPRRQGDYGYTF.

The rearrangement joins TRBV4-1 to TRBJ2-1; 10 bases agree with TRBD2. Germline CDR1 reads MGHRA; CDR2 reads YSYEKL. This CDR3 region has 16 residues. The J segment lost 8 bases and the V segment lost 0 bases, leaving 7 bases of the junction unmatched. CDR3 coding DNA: TGCGCCAGCAGCCAAGATTCTAGCGGGAGTTGGTATGAGCAGTTCTTC. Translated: CASSQDSSGSWYEQFF.

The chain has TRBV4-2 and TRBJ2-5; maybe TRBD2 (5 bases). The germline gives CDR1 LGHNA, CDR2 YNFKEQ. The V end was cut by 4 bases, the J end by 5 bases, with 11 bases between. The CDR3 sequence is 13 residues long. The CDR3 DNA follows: TGTGCCAGCAGCCTCGAGGGCCGGGAGACCCAGTACTTC. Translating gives CASSLEGRETQYF.

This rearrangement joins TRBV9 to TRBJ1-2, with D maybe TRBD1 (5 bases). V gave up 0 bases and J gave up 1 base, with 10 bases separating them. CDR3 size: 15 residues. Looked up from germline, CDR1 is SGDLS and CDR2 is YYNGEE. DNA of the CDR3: TGTGCCAGCAGCGTAGGGCAGGGTGGTAACTATGGCTACACCTTC. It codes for CASSVGQGGNYGYTF.

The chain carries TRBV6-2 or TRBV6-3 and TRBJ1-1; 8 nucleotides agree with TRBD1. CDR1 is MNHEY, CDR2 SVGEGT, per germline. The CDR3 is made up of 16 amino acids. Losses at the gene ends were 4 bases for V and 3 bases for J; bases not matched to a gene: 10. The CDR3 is CASSFTAGGFHTEAFF. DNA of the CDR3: TGTGCCAGCAGTTTTACGGCAGGGGGCTTTCACACTGAAGCTTTCTTT.